This is a list of T cell receptor beta chains from one sample in a study of blood T cells in healthy people across ages. MiXCR was run by TCRdb on the 5' RACE reads, yielding one entry per CDR3 protein. The table records approximately 1.5 million distinct CDR3 sequences, 30% to 35% of them present only once. Sequences were obtained from blood. The receptors stem from a woman in her 30s in good health. The CDR3 runs from the conserved cysteine through the conserved F or W. D genes are given only for firm matches.

V gene: TRBV13
J gene: TRBJ1-1
D gene: TRBD1
CDR3 protein: CASSSKGTAQLWTEAFF

V gene: TRBV12-3/TRBV12-4
J gene: TRBJ1-6
D gene: TRBD1
CDR3 protein: CASNPAGGNNSPLHF

V gene: TRBV12-3/TRBV12-4
J gene: TRBJ2-5
D gene: -
CDR3 protein: CASSLRGYQEAQYF

V gene: TRBV29-1
J gene: TRBJ2-1
D gene: -
CDR3 protein: CSVGWGSSYNEQFF

V gene: TRBV20-1
J gene: TRBJ2-7
D gene: TRBD1
CDR3 protein: CSARDLGQGVREQYF

V gene: TRBV20-1
J gene: TRBJ2-7
D gene: -
CDR3 protein: CSARDRAGNSYEQYF

V gene: TRBV7-2
J gene: TRBJ2-7
D gene: -
CDR3 protein: CASSLDFSKQYF

V gene: TRBV28
J gene: TRBJ1-1
D gene: -
CDR3 protein: CASSFRGPYTEAFF

V gene: TRBV20-1
J gene: TRBJ2-5
D gene: -
CDR3 protein: CSAKIPGTPKETQYF

V gene: TRBV10-3
J gene: TRBJ2-1
D gene: -
CDR3 protein: CAISESGPTIYNEQFF

V gene: TRBV20-1
J gene: TRBJ2-3
D gene: TRBD2
CDR3 protein: CSARGSGNTDTQYF

V gene: TRBV20-1
J gene: TRBJ1-4
D gene: -
CDR3 protein: CSARKGDEKLFF

V gene: TRBV20-1
J gene: TRBJ2-7
D gene: -
CDR3 protein: CSASDGVSPYEQYF

V gene: TRBV20-1
J gene: TRBJ2-3
D gene: -
CDR3 protein: CSARPSSVGVLDTQYF

V gene: TRBV28
J gene: TRBJ2-7
D gene: -
CDR3 protein: CASSPGTGLPQYF

V gene: TRBV4-2
J gene: TRBJ2-5
D gene: -
CDR3 protein: CASSQTTEETQYF

V gene: TRBV28
J gene: -
D gene: TRBD1
CDR3 protein: CASSLSPRQGSYEQYF

V gene: TRBV20-1
J gene: TRBJ2-7
D gene: -
CDR3 protein: CSARDRRGPYEQYF

V gene: TRBV7-9
J gene: TRBJ1-4
D gene: -
CDR3 protein: CASTREGTESEKLFF

V gene: TRBV7-2
J gene: TRBJ2-1
D gene: -
CDR3 protein: CASSLVSQNLPLQFF

V gene: TRBV7-2
J gene: TRBJ2-5
D gene: TRBD2
CDR3 protein: CASSLELAGGPKETQYF

V gene: TRBV6-5
J gene: TRBJ2-7
D gene: -
CDR3 protein: CASSEGLGVREQYF

V gene: TRBV20-1
J gene: TRBJ1-1
D gene: -
CDR3 protein: CSAGGPTNTEAFF

V gene: TRBV12-3/TRBV12-4
J gene: TRBJ1-2
D gene: -
CDR3 protein: CASTLRRPYGYTF

V gene: TRBV12-3/TRBV12-4
J gene: TRBJ2-5
D gene: TRBD2
CDR3 protein: CASSFTSGGAGETQYF

V gene: TRBV20-1
J gene: TRBJ2-3
D gene: -
CDR3 protein: CSASAGTNTDTQYF

V gene: TRBV4-2
J gene: TRBJ1-6
D gene: TRBD1
CDR3 protein: CASSQVADRNSPLHF

V gene: TRBV9
J gene: TRBJ2-1
D gene: TRBD1
CDR3 protein: CASSDPGTGGYEQFF

V gene: TRBV20-1
J gene: TRBJ2-1
D gene: TRBD2
CDR3 protein: CSARELAGGPEQFF

V gene: TRBV20-1
J gene: TRBJ1-2
D gene: -
CDR3 protein: CSASFAGSRGYTF

V gene: TRBV20-1
J gene: TRBJ2-7
D gene: TRBD2
CDR3 protein: CSAEGLAGGEPKQYF

V gene: TRBV28
J gene: TRBJ2-6
D gene: -
CDR3 protein: CASSFPVKSSGANVLTF

V gene: TRBV6-1
J gene: TRBJ2-1
D gene: -
CDR3 protein: CASSERYNEQFF

V gene: TRBV11-2
J gene: TRBJ2-1
D gene: TRBD2
CDR3 protein: CASSWPRGTSVDNEQFF

V gene: TRBV2
J gene: TRBJ2-3
D gene: TRBD2
CDR3 protein: CASSEEDPSLASGSTDTQYF

V gene: TRBV20-1
J gene: TRBJ2-7
D gene: -
CDR3 protein: CSASGLFGQYF

V gene: TRBV10-3
J gene: TRBJ2-5
D gene: TRBD1
CDR3 protein: CAISEPTGGETQYF

V gene: TRBV3-1
J gene: TRBJ2-7
D gene: -
CDR3 protein: CASSQTTYEQYF

V gene: TRBV3-1
J gene: TRBJ2-3
D gene: TRBD2
CDR3 protein: CASSHILAGTDTQYF

V gene: TRBV5-1
J gene: TRBJ2-5
D gene: TRBD2
CDR3 protein: CASRLAAQETQYF

V gene: TRBV9
J gene: TRBJ2-1
D gene: TRBD2
CDR3 protein: CASSVGGGAWNEQFF